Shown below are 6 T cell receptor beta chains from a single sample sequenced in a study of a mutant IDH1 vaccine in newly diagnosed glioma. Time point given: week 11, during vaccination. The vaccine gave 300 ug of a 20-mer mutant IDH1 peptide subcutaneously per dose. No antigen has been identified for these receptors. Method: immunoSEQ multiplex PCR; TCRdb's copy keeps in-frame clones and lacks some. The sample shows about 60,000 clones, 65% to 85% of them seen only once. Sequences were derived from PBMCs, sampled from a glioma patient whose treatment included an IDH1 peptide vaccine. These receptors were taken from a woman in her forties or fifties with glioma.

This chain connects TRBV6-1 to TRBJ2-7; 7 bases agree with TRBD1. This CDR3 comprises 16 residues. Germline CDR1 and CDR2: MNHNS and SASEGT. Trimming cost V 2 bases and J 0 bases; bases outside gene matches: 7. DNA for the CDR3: TGTGCCAGCAGTGAATTGGGACAGCTTACCTCCTACGAGCAGTACTTC. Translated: CASSELGQLTSYEQYF.

DNA of the CDR3: TGTGCCTGGAGTGGATTAGTCGGGGACAGATCCTACGAGCAGTACTTC. It encodes CAWSGLVGDRSYEQYF. The rearrangement joins TRBV30 to TRBJ2-5, with TRBD1 identical over 7 bases. The end of the DNA aligns better with TRBJ2-7, so the J call may be wrong. CDR3 size: 16 residues. Germline V gives CDR1 GTSNPN, CDR2 SVGIG (reference sequence).

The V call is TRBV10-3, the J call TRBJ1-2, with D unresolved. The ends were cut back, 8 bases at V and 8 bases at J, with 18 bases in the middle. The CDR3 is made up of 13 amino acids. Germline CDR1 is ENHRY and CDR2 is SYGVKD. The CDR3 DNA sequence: TGTGCCATCTCTTCCCAATCCACCCCGGGCTACACCTTC. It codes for CAISSQSTPGYTF.

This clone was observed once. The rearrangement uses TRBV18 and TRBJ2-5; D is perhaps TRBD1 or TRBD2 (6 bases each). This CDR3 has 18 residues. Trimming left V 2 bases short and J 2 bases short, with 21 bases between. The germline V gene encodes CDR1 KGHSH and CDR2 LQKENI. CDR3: CASSPSSARGRLQETQYF. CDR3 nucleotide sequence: TGTGCCAGCTCACCATCTTCTGCCCGGGGGCGGCTGCAAGAGACCCAGTACTTC.

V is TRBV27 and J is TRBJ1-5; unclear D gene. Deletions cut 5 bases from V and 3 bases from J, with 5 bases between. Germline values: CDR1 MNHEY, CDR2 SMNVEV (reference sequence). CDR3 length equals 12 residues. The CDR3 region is CASSPTNQPQHF. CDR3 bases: TGTGCCAGCAGTCCTACCAATCAGCCCCAGCATTTT.

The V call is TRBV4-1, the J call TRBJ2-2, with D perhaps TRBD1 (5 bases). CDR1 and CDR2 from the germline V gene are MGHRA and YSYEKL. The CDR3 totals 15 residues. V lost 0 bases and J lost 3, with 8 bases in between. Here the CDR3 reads CASSQDSGYTGELFF. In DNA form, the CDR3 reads TGCGCCAGCAGCCAAGATTCAGGGTACACCGGGGAGCTGTTTTTT.